Shown below are 13 T cell receptor beta chains from a single sample sequenced in a study of cytomegalovirus exposure and HLA in healthy donors. It was with 60 Vbeta and 13 Jbeta primers that the PCR ran. Data came from immunoSEQ multiplex PCR; TCRdb stores just in-frame clones and leaves some out. The table records about 150,000 clones, over 70% of them present only once. The source material was PBMCs. The receptors were gathered from a male donor in good health and CMV-seronegative.

CDR3 protein: CASSGGGRLYEQYF. CDR3 in DNA: TGTGCCAGCAGTGGCGGGGGCCGCTTGTACGAGCAGTACTTC. The chain is built from TRBV6-5 and TRBJ2-7, with D perhaps TRBD2 (7 bases). This CDR3 spans 14 amino acids. The V gene's germline CDR1 is MNHEY and CDR2 SVGAGI. V dropped 5 bases and J dropped 4 bases, with 15 bases sitting between them.

The chain combines TRBV30 with TRBJ2-2, with 9 bases aligning to TRBD1. CDR3 length: 14 residues. Looked up from germline, CDR1 is GTSNPN and CDR2 is SVGIG (reference sequence). J lost 7 bases, V lost 6 bases, and 9 bases had no gene match. The CDR3 is CACKQGAGFGELFF. The CDR3 DNA reads as TGTGCCTGTAAACAGGGGGCCGGGTTCGGGGAGCTGTTTTTT.

The chain combines TRBV7-2 with TRBJ1-4; D unresolved. The CDR3 loop spans 16 amino acids. V lost 2 bases to trimming and J lost 3 bases, with 13 bases between them. From germline, CDR1 is SGHTA and CDR2 FQGNSA. CDR3 sequence: CASSLYGLASNEKLFF. Here the CDR3 DNA reads TGTGCCAGCAGCTTATACGGACTGGCGTCTAATGAAAAACTGTTTTTT.

V and J are TRBV29-1 and TRBJ2-1, with 9 bases matching TRBD2. J was trimmed by 10 bases and V by 6 bases; bases with no gene match: 10. Germline V CDR1 and CDR2: SQVTM, ANQGSEA. This CDR3 is 13 amino acids long. The CDR3 loop reads CSVSGTSLNEQFF. CDR3 bases: TGCAGCGTGTCCGGGACTAGCTTAAACGAGCAGTTCTTC.

The V call is TRBV5-4, the J call TRBJ2-7; tentative D call: TRBD2 (5 bases). Looked up from germline, CDR1 is SGHNT and CDR2 is YYREEE (reference sequence). The V end lost 0 bases, the J end lost 0 bases, and 10 bases lay between the germline ends. This CDR3 spans 15 amino acids. CDR3 in DNA: TGTGCCAGCAGCTTGGAAGAGGGCCCCTCCTACGAGCAGTACTTC. Protein sequence: CASSLEEGPSYEQYF.

The rearrangement links TRBV27 to TRBJ2-7; 7 bases are shared with TRBD1. Trimming at V came to 5 bases and at J to 5 bases, leaving 6 bases not matched to a gene. This CDR3 is built from 13 residues. Germline lookup yields CDR1 MNHEY and CDR2 SMNVEV (reference sequence). This CDR3 is CASSAADRDEQYF. CDR3 sequence (DNA): TGTGCCAGCAGTGCCGCCGACAGGGACGAGCAGTACTTC.

The V call is TRBV5-1, the J call TRBJ2-7; D may be TRBD1 (6 bases). The CDR3 length is 14 residues. V was clipped by 5 bases and J by 5 bases, with 17 bases between them. Looked up from germline, CDR1 is SGHRS and CDR2 is YFSETQ. The CDR3 loop reads CASRAWGPKNEQYF. In DNA, the CDR3 is TGCGCCAGCAGGGCTTGGGGGCCGAAAAACGAGCAGTACTTC.

V gene TRBV5-1 combines with J gene TRBJ2-1; D is possibly TRBD1 (5 bases). V lost 0 bases and J 0 bases, leaving 13 bases between the germline ends. The germline V gene encodes CDR1 SGHRS and CDR2 YFSETQ. This CDR3 spans 17 amino acids. CDR3 in DNA: TGCGCCAGCAGCTTGGAAGGGGCTTGGAGCTCCTACAATGAGCAGTTCTTC. Translation: CASSLEGAWSSYNEQFF.

This chain connects TRBV5-1 to TRBJ1-1; possibly TRBD1 for D (6 bases). Between the trimmed V and J ends, which lost 2 bases and 1 base, there was a span of 9 bases. Per germline, CDR1 SGHRS and CDR2 YFSETQ. There are 14 residues in the CDR3. This CDR3 is CASSLGGTNTEAFF. The CDR3 bases are TGCGCCAGCAGCTTAGGGGGAACGAACACTGAAGCTTTCTTT. The whole variable domain, remainder taken from reference TRBV5-1 and TRBJ1-1, is KAGVTQTPRYLIKTRGQQVTLSCSPISGHRSVSWYQQTPGQGLQFLFEYFSETQRNKGNFPGRFSGRQFSNSRSEMNVSTLELGDSALYLCASSLGGTNTEAFFGQGTRLTVV.

A few counts support this clone. The V gene is TRBV7-9, the J gene TRBJ2-3, with D possibly matching TRBD2 (6 bases). The CDR3 extends over 16 amino acids. The germline gives CDR1 SEHNR, CDR2 FQNEAQ (reference sequence). Trimming cost V 5 bases and J 6 bases, with 21 bases left between them. The CDR3 nucleotides read TGTGCCAGCAGCCCGCCTCTTTCGGGCGGGGCGGATACGCAGTATTTT. Amino acids: CASSPPLSGGADTQYF.

This clone was detected a few times. This rearrangement joins TRBV28 to TRBJ1-4, with D uncertain. Germline CDR1 and CDR2: MDHEN and SYDVKM. The V end lost 3 bases, the J end lost 10 bases, and 12 bases lay between the germline ends. The CDR3 is 13 amino acids. The CDR3 protein is CASSFTARLKLFF. CDR3 nucleotides: TGTGCCAGCAGTTTTACGGCCAGACTAAAACTGTTTTTT.

As concerns this clone: An end of the junction does not agree with germline; a read error may underlie this. The chain links TRBV7-9 to TRBJ1-4; the match to TRBD1 covers 8 bases. This CDR3 has 17 amino acids. Germline values: CDR1 SEHNR, CDR2 FQNEAQ (reference sequence). The CDR3 spells CSSSSLDRDDANEKLFF. The CDR3 coding sequence is TGTTCCAGCAGCTCTCTGGACAGGGATGACGCTAATGAAAAACTGTTTTTT.

This chain uses TRBV7-2 with TRBJ1-6, with 8 bases matching TRBD1. V lost 5 bases, J lost 7 bases, and 7 bases stayed unmatched. Per germline, CDR1 SGHTA and CDR2 FQGNSA. The CDR3 has 15 amino acids. In DNA, the CDR3 is TGTGCCAGCAGCCGACCGGGGACAGGAAATTCACCCCTCCACTTT. Residues: CASSRPGTGNSPLHF.